A selection of T cell receptor beta chains follows, all from one sample in a study of T cell responses to AZD1222 COVID-19 vaccine. Sequencing was performed with immunoSEQ multiplex PCR; in TCRdb, only in-frame clones are kept and a portion is missing. Among over 110,000 clones listed, approximately 90% were seen once. The source material was peripheral blood, sampled on day 0 of AZD1222 vaccination. The receptors come from an adult in good health. Each CDR3 is given with its conserved first and last residue. The D gene is left open where the match is weak. For some rows the clone size is stated as once, few or many, or as a class when expanded; others skip it.

clone size | D gene | J gene | V gene | CDR3 protein | CDR3 DNA
. | . | TRBJ2-1 | TRBV11-3 | CASSLRILYNEQFF | TGTGCCAGCAGCTTACGGATCCTCTACAATGAGCAGTTCTTC
. | . | TRBJ2-7 | TRBV7-9 | CASSSGATSPYF | TGTGCCAGCAGCTCAGGGGCCACGTCCCCGTACTTC
. | . | TRBJ2-3 | TRBV7-9 | CASSLGLDTQYF | TGTGCCAGCAGCCTAGGACTAGATACGCAGTATTTT
. | . | TRBJ1-3 | TRBV19 | CASQLLSGNTIYF | TGTGCCAGCCAACTCCTCTCTGGAAACACCATATATTTT
. | . | TRBJ2-1 | TRBV19 | CASSIAGNEQFF | TGTGCCAGTAGTATCGCCGGCAATGAGCAGTTCTTC
once | TRBD1 | TRBJ2-7 | TRBV5-1 | CASSPGTGLYEQYF | TGCGCCAGCAGCCCCGGGACAGGCCTCTACGAGCAGTACTTC
. | . | TRBJ1-4 | TRBV30 | CAWSVRGEKLFF | TGTGCCTGGAGTGTACGGGGTGAAAAACTGTTTTTT
. | . | TRBJ2-1 | TRBV2 | CASRDIRESSYNEQFF | TGTGCCAGCAGGGATATCAGGGAAAGCTCCTACAATGAGCAGTTCTTC
. | . | TRBJ2-5 | TRBV6-2/TRBV6-3 | CASSYESMEETQYF | TGTGCCAGCAGTTACGAGTCGATGGAAGAGACCCAGTACTTC
. | . | TRBJ2-3 | TRBV28 | CASSGTMPGTDTQYF | TGTGCCAGCAGTGGCACAATGCCCGGCACAGATACGCAGTATTTT
. | . | TRBJ2-7 | TRBV11-2 | CASSLLGYEQYF | TGTGCCAGCAGCTTATTGGGATACGAGCAGTACTTC
. | . | TRBJ1-1 | TRBV7-3 | CASSFAVNTEAFF | TGTGCCAGCAGCTTCGCAGTGAACACTGAAGCTTTCTTT
. | TRBD2 | TRBJ2-5 | TRBV6-5 | CASSPPGLRQETQYF | TGTGCCAGCAGCCCCCCGGGACTACGTCAAGAGACCCAGTACTTC
. | . | TRBJ1-5 | TRBV19 | CASSISGAGNQPQHF | TGTGCCAGTAGTATAAGTGGGGCTGGCAATCAGCCCCAGCATTTT
. | TRBD2 | TRBJ2-1 | TRBV19 | CASSIGLAGVFWQFF | TGTGCCAGTAGTATAGGACTAGCGGGCGTCTTTTGGCAGTTCTTC
. | . | TRBJ1-1 | TRBV5-1 | CASSPQGPEAFF | TGCGCCAGCAGCCCGCAGGGACCTGAAGCTTTCTTT
. | . | TRBJ1-5 | TRBV6-2/TRBV6-3 | CASSYSEQPQHF | TGTGCCAGCAGTTACAGCGAACAGCCCCAGCATTTT
. | . | TRBJ1-2 | TRBV19 | CASSISGLYGYTF | TGTGCCAGTAGTATCTCAGGGCTCTATGGCTACACCTTC
. | TRBD2 | TRBJ2-3 | TRBV7-9 | CASSDHLAGGTDTQYF | TGTGCCAGCAGCGACCATCTAGCGGGGGGCACAGATACGCAGTATTTT
. | . | TRBJ2-5 | TRBV28 | CASSWTAETQYF | TGTGCCAGCAGTTGGACGGCCGAGACCCAGTACTTC
. | . | TRBJ1-2 | TRBV3-1/TRBV3-2 | CASSQEGRPSGYTF | TGTGCCAGCAGCCAAGAAGGCCGCCCGAGTGGCTACACCTTC
. | TRBD1 | TRBJ1-5 | TRBV7-8 | CASTPGEGAQPQHF | TGTGCCAGCACCCCAGGGGAGGGGGCTCAGCCCCAGCATTTT
. | TRBD1 | TRBJ2-1 | TRBV5-1 | CASSSTMDRAVQFF | TGCGCCAGCAGCTCAACCATGGACAGGGCTGTACAGTTCTTC
. | . | TRBJ2-3 | TRBV7-2 | CASGLRGSADTQYF | TGTGCCAGCGGACTGAGGGGTTCGGCAGATACGCAGTATTTT
few | TRBD1 | TRBJ2-7 | TRBV2 | CASSPGTGPYEQYF | TGTGCCAGCAGCCCCGGGACAGGGCCTTACGAGCAGTACTTC
. | TRBD1 | TRBJ1-2 | TRBV9 | CASSVEQGAYGYTF | TGTGCCAGCAGCGTAGAACAGGGGGCGTATGGCTACACCTTC
. | . | TRBJ1-5 | TRBV4-1 | CASSQDQGLEPQHF | TGCGCCAGCAGCCAGGATCAGGGGCTAGAGCCCCAGCATTTT
few | . | TRBJ2-2 | TRBV2 | CASSVLPGTPMRRELFF | TGTGCCAGCAGTGTCTTACCCGGGACACCCATGAGAAGGGAGCTGTTTTTT
. | . | TRBJ1-1 | TRBV7-2 | CASSTGQLQAFF | TGTGCCAGCAGCACCGGACAGTTACAAGCTTTCTTT
. | . | TRBJ1-1 | TRBV20-1 | CSAPTDTEAFF | TGCAGTGCTCCGACGGACACTGAAGCTTTCTTT
. | . | TRBJ1-1 | TRBV5-6 | CASAVQDEAFF | TGTGCCAGCGCCGTTCAGGATGAAGCTTTCTTT
. | TRBD2 | TRBJ2-7 | TRBV29-1 | CSLQSGSLGEQYF | TGCTCCCTCCAAAGCGGGAGTCTCGGCGAGCAGTACTTC
. | . | TRBJ2-5 | TRBV21-1 | CASSKYQETQYF | TGTGCCAGCAGCAAGTACCAAGAGACCCAGTACTTC
. | TRBD2 | TRBJ2-3 | TRBV19 | CASKERGGTSTDTQYF | TGTGCCAGTAAGGAACGGGGGGGAACTAGCACAGATACGCAGTATTTT
. | . | TRBJ2-7 | TRBV2 | CASSEETGSYEQYF | TGTGCCAGCAGTGAAGAGACAGGTTCCTACGAGCAGTACTTC
once | . | TRBJ2-2 | TRBV3-1/TRBV3-2 | CASSRDTGELFF | TGTGCCAGCAGCCGCGACACCGGGGAGCTGTTTTTT
. | . | TRBJ2-3 | TRBV5-5 | CASSVLSGGADTQYF | TGTGCCAGCAGCGTTCTTAGCGGAGGTGCAGATACGCAGTATTTT
. | . | TRBJ2-5 | TRBV4-1 | CASSGGLAWETQYF | TGCGCCAGCAGCGGGGGGCTAGCTTGGGAGACCCAGTACTTC
. | . | TRBJ2-6 | TRBV7-6 | CASSLTGSGANVLTF | TGTGCCAGCAGCCTAACAGGTTCCGGGGCCAACGTCCTGACTTTC
. | TRBD1 | TRBJ1-5 | TRBV19 | CASSMKGGNQPQHF | TGTGCCAGTAGTATGAAAGGGGGCAACCAGCCCCAGCATTTT
once | . | TRBJ1-1 | TRBV9 | CASSVEGRTYTEAFF | TGTGCCAGCAGCGTAGAGGGGAGGACATACACTGAAGCTTTCTTT
. | TRBD2 | TRBJ2-4 | TRBV7-2 | CASSPRRSGGGRRNIQYF | TGTGCCAGCAGCCCAAGACGTTCCGGCGGGGGGCGGAGAAACATTCAGTACTTC
few | . | TRBJ1-2 | TRBV19 | CASSILGNGQNYGYTF | TGTGCCAGTAGTATATTAGGCAACGGACAGAACTATGGCTACACCTTC